This T cell receptor beta chain is drawn from a study of beta chain features in type 1 diabetes. V was trimmed by 7 bases and J by 5 bases, leaving 18 bases between them. This CDR3 region has 14 residues. From germline, CDR1 is MNHNY and CDR2 SVGAGI (reference sequence). Via CD45RO/CCR7/CD25/CD127/CD95/CD27, cells of the CD4+ naive, central memory, regulatory and stem cell-like memory subsets were sorted. This clone has only a few counts. The antigen is unknown. Notes on the study in general: Insertion counts at VDJ junctions were lower in type 1 diabetes patients, who also showed more deletions there. All four CD4+ subsets from Type 1 diabetes patients carried moderately but significantly shorter TCRB CDR3s.

Sequenced material consisted of expressed TCRB transcripts (all of the isolated RNA was reverse transcribed). TCRdb keeps only in-frame clones here, not all; method: immunoSEQ multiplex PCR. The sample has about 650,000 clones; roughly an eighth are singletons. J is TRBJ2-7 and V is TRBV6-6; a weak D match, TRBD2 (7 bases). This receptor was taken from a man between 25 and 39 years old with type 1 diabetes. Source material: naive CD4+ T cells from blood. CDR3 sequence reads: CASTDPREGDEQYF. CDR3 bases: TGTGCCAGCACAGACCCCAGGGAGGGGGACGAGCAGTACTTC.